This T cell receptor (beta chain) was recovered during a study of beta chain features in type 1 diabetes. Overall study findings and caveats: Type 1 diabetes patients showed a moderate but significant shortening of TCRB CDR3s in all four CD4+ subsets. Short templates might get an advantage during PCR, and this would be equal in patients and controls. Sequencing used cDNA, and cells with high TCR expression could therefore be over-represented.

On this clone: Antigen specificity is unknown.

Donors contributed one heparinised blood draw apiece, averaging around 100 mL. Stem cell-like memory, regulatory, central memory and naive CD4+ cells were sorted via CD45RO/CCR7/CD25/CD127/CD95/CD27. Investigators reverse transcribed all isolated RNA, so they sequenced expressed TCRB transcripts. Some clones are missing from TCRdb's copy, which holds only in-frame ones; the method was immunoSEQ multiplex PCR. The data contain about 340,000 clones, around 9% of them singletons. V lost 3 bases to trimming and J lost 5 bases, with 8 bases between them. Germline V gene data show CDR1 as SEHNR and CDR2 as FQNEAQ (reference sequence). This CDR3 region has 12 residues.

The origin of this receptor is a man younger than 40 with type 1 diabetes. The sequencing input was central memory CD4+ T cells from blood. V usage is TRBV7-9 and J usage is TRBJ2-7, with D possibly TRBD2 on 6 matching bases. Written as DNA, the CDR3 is TGTGCCAGCAGCTTCGGGGAGGACGAGCAGTACTTC. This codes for CASSFGEDEQYF.